This TCR beta chain was sequenced for a study of blood T cell repertoires in COVID-19. Study information: COVID-19 samples, acute and convalescent, were from the United States, Italy and Spain. PBMCs, B-cell-depleted T cells, or T cells provided the cDNA or gDNA that made up the material.

Original processing notes: Using reference gene primer amplification, nucleated cell counts were estimated. The data were produced by immunoSEQ multiplex PCR, yet TCRdb's version contains in-frame clones alone and is incomplete. D and trimming come from the DNA, and the V and J calls and clone size come from that table. The sample holds hundreds of thousands of clones, around nine tenths seen once. Per germline, CDR1 SGHTA and CDR2 FQGTGA. This CDR3 has 14 amino acids. Trimming left V 5 bases short and J 4 bases short, with 13 bases between. This clone was observed a single time. Sequencing was carried out using peripheral blood. This TCR was sampled from an older woman with acute or convalescent COVID-19. This chain joins TRBV7-3 and TRBJ2-3; the D gene is possibly TRBD2 (5 bases). CDR3 sequence: CASSTGLWPDTQYF. The CDR3 nucleotides read TGTGCCAGCAGCACCGGACTTTGGCCAGATACGCAGTATTTT. Full variable domain (missing parts from reference TRBV7-3 and TRBJ2-3): GAGVSQTPSNKVTEKGKYVELRCDPISGHTALYWYRQSLGQGPEFLIYFQGTGAADDSGLPNDRFFAVRPEGSVSTLKIQRTERGDSAVYLCASSTGLWPDTQYFGPGTRLTVL.